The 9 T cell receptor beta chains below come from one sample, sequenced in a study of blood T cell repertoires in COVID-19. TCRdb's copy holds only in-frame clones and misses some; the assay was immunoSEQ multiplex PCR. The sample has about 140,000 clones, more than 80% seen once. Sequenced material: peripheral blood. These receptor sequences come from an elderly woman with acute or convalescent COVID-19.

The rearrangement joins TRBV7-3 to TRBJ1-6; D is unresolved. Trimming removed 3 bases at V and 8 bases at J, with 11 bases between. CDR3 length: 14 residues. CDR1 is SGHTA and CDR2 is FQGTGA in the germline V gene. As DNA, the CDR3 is TGTGCCAGCAGCTTGGGAGGGAGCGATTCACCCCTCCACTTT. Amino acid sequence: CASSLGGSDSPLHF. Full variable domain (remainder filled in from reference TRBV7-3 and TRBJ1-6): GAGVSQTPSNKVTEKGKYVELRCDPISGHTALYWYRQSLGQGPEFLIYFQGTGAADDSGLPNDRFFAVRPEGSVSTLKIQRTERGDSAVYLCASSLGGSDSPLHFGNGTRLTVT.

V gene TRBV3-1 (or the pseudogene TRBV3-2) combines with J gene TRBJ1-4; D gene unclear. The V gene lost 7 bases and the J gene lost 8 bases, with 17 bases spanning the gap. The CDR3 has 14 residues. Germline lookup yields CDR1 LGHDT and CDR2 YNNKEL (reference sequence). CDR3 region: CASKREGVEEKLFF. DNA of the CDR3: TGTGCCAGCAAGCGAGAGGGAGTGGAGGAAAAACTGTTTTTT.

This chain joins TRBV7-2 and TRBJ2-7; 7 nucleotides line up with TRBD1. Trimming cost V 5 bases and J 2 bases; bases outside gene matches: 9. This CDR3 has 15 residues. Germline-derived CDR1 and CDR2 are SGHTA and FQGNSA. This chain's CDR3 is CASSEGGIPTYEQYF. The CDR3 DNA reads TGTGCCAGCAGCGAAGGGGGCATCCCTACCTACGAGCAGTACTTC.

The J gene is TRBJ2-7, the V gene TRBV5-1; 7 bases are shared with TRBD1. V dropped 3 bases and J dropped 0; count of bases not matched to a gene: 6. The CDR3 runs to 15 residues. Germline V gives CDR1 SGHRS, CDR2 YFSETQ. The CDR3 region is CASSSTGDLSYEQYF. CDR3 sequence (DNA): TGCGCCAGCAGCTCAACAGGGGACCTCTCCTACGAGCAGTACTTC.

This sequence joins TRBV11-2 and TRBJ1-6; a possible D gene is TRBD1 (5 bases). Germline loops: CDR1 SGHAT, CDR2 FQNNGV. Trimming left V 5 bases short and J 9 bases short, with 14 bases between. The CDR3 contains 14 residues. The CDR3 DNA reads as TGTGCCAGCAGCCCCGATAGGGGATTTTCACCCCTCCACTTT. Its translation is CASSPDRGFSPLHF. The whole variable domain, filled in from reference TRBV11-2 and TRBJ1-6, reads EAGVAQSPRYKIIEKRQSVAFWCNPISGHATLYWYQQILGQGPKLLIQFQNNGVVDDSQLPKDRFSAERLKGVDSTLKIQPAKLEDSAVYLCASSPDRGFSPLHFGNGTRLTVT.

In DNA form, the CDR3 reads TGTGCCAGCAGCTCAGCAGTTAGGCAGGGGGATGAAAAACTGTTTTTT. This encodes CASSSAVRQGDEKLFF. This sequence joins TRBV5-6 and TRBJ1-4; 7 bases fit TRBD1. J was trimmed by 6 bases and V by 3 bases; bases with no gene match: 11. Germline CDR1 and CDR2: SGHDT and YYEEEE. This CDR3 is built from 16 residues.

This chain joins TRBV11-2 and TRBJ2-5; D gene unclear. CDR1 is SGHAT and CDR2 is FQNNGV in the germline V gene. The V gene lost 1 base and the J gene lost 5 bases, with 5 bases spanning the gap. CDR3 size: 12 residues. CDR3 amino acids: CASSLVAETQYF. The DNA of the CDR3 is TGTGCCAGCAGCTTAGTGGCCGAGACCCAGTACTTC.

The CDR3 DNA is TGTGCCAGCAATCCACTCCCGACAGCTAACAATGAGCAGTTCTTC. Translating gives CASNPLPTANNEQFF. The V and J genes are TRBV5-4 and TRBJ2-1; the D gene is possibly TRBD1 (5 bases). The V and J ends lost 6 bases and 5 bases respectively, with 18 bases between them. The CDR3 covers 15 residues. The V gene's germline CDR1 is SGHNT and CDR2 YYREEE (reference sequence).

The CDR3 DNA reads TGTGCCAGCAGTTTAGCCGGGATTTCAGATACGCAGTATTTT. Its protein is CASSLAGISDTQYF. V usage is TRBV28 and J usage is TRBJ2-3, with D possibly matching TRBD2 (5 bases). This CDR3 has 14 residues. In germline, CDR1 is MDHEN, CDR2 SYDVKM. V lost 2 bases to trimming and J lost 4 bases, with 10 bases between them. Variable domain in full (rest from reference TRBV28 and TRBJ2-3): DVKVTQSSRYLVKRTGEKVFLECVQDMDHENMFWYRQDPGLGLRLIYFSYDVKMKEKGDIPEGYSVSREKKERFSLILESASTNQTSMYLCASSLAGISDTQYFGPGTRLTVL.